This T cell receptor (beta chain) was captured in a study of OX40 agonist ivuxolimab in advanced cancers. Overall study context: Patients were dosed intravenously with ivuxolimab at 0.01 to 10 mg/kg every 2 weeks. In three patients, partial responses were observed, one with hepatocellular carcinoma and two with cutaneous melanoma.

Trimming removed 4 bases from V and 2 bases from J, with 12 bases in between. The CDR3 has 14 residues. Germline V gene data show CDR1 as MNHEY and CDR2 as SMNVEV (reference sequence). The method was immunoSEQ multiplex PCR; TCRdb's version includes in-frame clones alone and lacks a portion of them. This table has nearly 20,000 clones, roughly nine tenths appearing once. The receptor's source is an adult with an advanced solid tumor such as melanoma, head and neck, liver or kidney cancer. The sample here was CD4+ or CD8+ T cells sorted from blood, taken in a trial of the OX40 agonist ivuxolimab. This chain joins TRBV27 and TRBJ2-7; no firm D call. The CDR3 nucleotides are TGTGCCAGCAGTTCGACGGATGGGGCCTACGAGCAGTACTTC. Amino acids: CASSSTDGAYEQYF.